The following is a TCR beta chain sequence with its context. The CDR3 is made up of 13 amino acids. Germline V CDR1 and CDR2: MNHEY, SMNVEV (reference sequence). V was pared by 4 bases and J by 1 base, with 7 bases between. This sample is drawn from a study of blood T cell repertoires in COVID-19. Sequencing used immunoSEQ multiplex PCR; TCRdb keeps in-frame clones, though not all of them. The sample gives 200,000 to 300,000 clones, about four fifths of which show up once; around 4% is in the top ten. The V gene is TRBV27, the J gene TRBJ1-1; D call uncertain. This clonotype was obtained from a man over 45 with acute or convalescent COVID-19. Sequenced: peripheral blood. The CDR3: CASSSTANTEAFF. CDR3 in DNA: TGTGCCAGCAGTTCCACAGCGAACACTGAAGCTTTCTTT.